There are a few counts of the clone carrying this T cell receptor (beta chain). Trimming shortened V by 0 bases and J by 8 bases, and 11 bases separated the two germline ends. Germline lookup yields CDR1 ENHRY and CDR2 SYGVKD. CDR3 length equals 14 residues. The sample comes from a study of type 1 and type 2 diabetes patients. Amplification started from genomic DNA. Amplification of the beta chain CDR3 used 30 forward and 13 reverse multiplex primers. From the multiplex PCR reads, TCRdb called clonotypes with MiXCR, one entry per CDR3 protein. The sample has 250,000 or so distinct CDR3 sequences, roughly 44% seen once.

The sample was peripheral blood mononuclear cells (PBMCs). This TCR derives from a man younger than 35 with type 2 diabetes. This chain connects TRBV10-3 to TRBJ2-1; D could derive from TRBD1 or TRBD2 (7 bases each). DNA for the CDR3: TGTGCCATCAGTGAGTCACCAGGGGGGGATGAGCAGTTCTTC. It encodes CAISESPGGDEQFF.